Sequencing of this T cell receptor beta chain was carried out in a study of graft-versus-host responses after intestinal transplantation. For the study at large: Tacrolimus plus steroids were given to all recipients for approximately three years, preceded by anti-thymocyte globulin induction. Findings and caveats of the study: Recipient marrow harbored GvH clones, some of which surfaced first in ileum or blood.

Some clones are missing from TCRdb's copy, which holds only in-frame ones; the method was immunoSEQ multiplex PCR. The top ten hold more than 0.2% of the sample, which has 35,000 to 50,000 clones, about 95% seen once. The count of this clone is one. Its antigen is as yet unknown. Germline values: CDR1 GTSNPN, CDR2 SVGIG (reference sequence). The CDR3 runs to 13 residues. Trimming stripped 1 base from V and 2 bases from J, with 9 bases between. Specimen: unstimulated CD8+ T cells sorted from spleen or lymph node cells, collected before transplant. This clonotype was sampled from a human donor who was the organ donor for an intestinal transplant. This chain links TRBV30 with TRBJ2-7; D perhaps matches TRBD2 (5 bases). CDR3 coding DNA: TGTGCCTGGAGTGAAAGCGGCCCCTACGAGCAGTACTTC. Translating it yields CAWSESGPYEQYF.